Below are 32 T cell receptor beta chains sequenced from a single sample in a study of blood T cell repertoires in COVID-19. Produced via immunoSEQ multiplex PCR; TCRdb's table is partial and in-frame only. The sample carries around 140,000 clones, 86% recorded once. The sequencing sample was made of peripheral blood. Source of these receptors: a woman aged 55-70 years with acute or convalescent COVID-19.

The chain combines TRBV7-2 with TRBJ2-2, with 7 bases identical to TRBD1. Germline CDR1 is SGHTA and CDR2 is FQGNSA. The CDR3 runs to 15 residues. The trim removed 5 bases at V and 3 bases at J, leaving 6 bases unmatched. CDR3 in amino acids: CASSPRQGHTGELFF. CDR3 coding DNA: TGTGCCAGCAGCCCTAGACAGGGCCACACCGGGGAGCTGTTTTTT.

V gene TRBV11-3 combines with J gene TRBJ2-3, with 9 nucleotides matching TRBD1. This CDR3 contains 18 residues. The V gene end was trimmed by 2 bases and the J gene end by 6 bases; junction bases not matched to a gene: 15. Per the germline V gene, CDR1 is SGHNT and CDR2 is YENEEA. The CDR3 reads CASSLFERTGVLTDTQYF. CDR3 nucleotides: TGTGCCAGCAGCTTATTTGAAAGGACAGGGGTTCTGACCGATACGCAGTATTTT.

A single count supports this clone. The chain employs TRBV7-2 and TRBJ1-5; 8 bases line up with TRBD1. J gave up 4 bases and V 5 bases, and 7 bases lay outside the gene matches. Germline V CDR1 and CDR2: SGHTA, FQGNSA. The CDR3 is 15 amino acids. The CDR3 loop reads CASSATGVTNQPQHF. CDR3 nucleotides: TGTGCCAGCAGCGCGACAGGGGTAACTAATCAGCCCCAGCATTTT.

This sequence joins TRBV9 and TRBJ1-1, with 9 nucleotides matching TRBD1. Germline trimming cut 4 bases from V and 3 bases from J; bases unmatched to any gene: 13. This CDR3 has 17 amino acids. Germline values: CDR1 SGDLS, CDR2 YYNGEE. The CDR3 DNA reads TGTGCCAGCAGCACCCGGGACAGGGCCAGACTTGACACTGAAGCTTTCTTT. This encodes CASSTRDRARLDTEAFF. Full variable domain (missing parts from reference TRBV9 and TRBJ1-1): DSGVTQTPKHLITATGQRVTLRCSPRSGDLSVYWYQQSLDQGLQFLIQYYNGEERAKGNILERFSAQQFPDLHSELNLSSLELGDSALYFCASSTRDRARLDTEAFFGQGTRLTVV.

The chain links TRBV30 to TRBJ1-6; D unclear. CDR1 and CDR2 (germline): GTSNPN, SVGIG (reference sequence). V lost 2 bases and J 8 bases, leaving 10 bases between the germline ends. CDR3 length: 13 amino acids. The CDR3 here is CAWSRGFDSPLHF. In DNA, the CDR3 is TGTGCCTGGAGTCGAGGGTTTGATTCACCCCTCCACTTT.

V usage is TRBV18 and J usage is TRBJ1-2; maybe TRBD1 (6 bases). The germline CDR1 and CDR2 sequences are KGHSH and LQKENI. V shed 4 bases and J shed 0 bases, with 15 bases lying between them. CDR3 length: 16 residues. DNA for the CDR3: TGTGCCAGCTCACGTGAACAGGGATCCGCTAACTATGGCTACACCTTC. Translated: CASSREQGSANYGYTF.

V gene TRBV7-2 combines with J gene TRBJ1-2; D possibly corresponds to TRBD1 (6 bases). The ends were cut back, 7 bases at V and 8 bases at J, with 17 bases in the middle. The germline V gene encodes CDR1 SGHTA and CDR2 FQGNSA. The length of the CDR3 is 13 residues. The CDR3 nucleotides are TGTGCCAGCATCCTCGGGGGGCCGGGCGGCTACACCTTC. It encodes CASILGGPGGYTF.

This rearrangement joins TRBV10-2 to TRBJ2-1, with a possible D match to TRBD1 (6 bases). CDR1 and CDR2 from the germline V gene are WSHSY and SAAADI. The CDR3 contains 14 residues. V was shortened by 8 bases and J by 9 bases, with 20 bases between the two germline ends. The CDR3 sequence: CASGSRAGVGEQFF. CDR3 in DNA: TGCGCCAGCGGTAGTCGGGCAGGGGTCGGTGAGCAGTTCTTC.

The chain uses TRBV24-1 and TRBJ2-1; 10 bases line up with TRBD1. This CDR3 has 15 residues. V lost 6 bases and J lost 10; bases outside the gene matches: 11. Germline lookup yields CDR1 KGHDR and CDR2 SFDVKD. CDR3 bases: TGTGCCACCAGTAAAGGCGGGACAGGGGTACGAGAGCAGTTCTTC. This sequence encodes CATSKGGTGVREQFF.

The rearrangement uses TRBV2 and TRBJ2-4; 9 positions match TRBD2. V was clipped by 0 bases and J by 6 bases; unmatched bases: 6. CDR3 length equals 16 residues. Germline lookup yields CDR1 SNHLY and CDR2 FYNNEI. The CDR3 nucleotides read TGTGCCAGCAGTGAAGCGTGGCGGGGGGGCGGAAACATTCAGTACTTC. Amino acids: CASSEAWRGGGNIQYF.

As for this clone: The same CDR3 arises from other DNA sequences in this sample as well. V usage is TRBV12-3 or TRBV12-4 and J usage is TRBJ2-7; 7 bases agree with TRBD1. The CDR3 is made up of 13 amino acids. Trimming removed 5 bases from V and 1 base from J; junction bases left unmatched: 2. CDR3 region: CASSRDSSYEQYF. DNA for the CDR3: TGTGCCAGCAGTCGGGACAGTTCCTACGAGCAGTACTTC.

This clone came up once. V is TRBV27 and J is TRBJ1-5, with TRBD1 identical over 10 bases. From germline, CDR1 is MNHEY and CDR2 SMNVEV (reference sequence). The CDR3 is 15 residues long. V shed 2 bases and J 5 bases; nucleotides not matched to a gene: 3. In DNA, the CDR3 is TGTGCCAGCAGTTTAGGAGGGACAGGGGATCAGCCCCAGCATTTT. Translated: CASSLGGTGDQPQHF.

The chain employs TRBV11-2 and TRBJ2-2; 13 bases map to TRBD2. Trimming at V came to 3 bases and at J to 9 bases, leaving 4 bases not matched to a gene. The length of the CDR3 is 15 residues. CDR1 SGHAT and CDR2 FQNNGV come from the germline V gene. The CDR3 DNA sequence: TGTGCCAGCAGCTTCGGACTAGCGGGGGTCCGGGAGCTGTTTTTT. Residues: CASSFGLAGVRELFF.

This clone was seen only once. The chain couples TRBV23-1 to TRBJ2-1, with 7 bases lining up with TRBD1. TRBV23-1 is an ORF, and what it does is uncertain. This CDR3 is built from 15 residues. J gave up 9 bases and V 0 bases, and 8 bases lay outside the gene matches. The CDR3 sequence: CASSQSSDRVCEQFF. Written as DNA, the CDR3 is TGCGCCAGCAGTCAATCGTCCGACAGGGTTTGTGAGCAGTTCTTC.

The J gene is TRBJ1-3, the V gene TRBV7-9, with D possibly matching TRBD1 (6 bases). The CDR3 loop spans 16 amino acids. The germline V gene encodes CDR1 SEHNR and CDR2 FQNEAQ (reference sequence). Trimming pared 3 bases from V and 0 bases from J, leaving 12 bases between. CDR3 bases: TGTGCCAGCAGCTTCCGGGACACGAGCTCTGGAAACACCATATATTTT. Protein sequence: CASSFRDTSSGNTIYF.

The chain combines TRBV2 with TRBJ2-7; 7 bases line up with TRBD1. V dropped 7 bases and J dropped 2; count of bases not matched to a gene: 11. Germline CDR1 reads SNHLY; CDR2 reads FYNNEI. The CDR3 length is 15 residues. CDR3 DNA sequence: TGTGCCAGCACCAAGGATAGGGGGCCCACCTACGAGCAGTACTTC. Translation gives CASTKDRGPTYEQYF.

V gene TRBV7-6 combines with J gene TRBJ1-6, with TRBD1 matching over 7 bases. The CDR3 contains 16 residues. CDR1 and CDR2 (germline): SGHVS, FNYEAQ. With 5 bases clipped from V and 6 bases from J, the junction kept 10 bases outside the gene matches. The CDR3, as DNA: TGTGCCAGCAGCAACTACGGACAGGCTGCTAATTCACCCCTCCACTTT. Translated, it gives CASSNYGQAANSPLHF. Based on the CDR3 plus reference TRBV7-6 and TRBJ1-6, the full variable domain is GAGVSQSPRYKVTKRGQDVALRCDPISGHVSLYWYRQALGQGPEFLTYFNYEAQQDKSGLPNDRFSAERPEGSISTLTIQRTEQRDSAMYRCASSNYGQAANSPLHFGNGTRLTVT.

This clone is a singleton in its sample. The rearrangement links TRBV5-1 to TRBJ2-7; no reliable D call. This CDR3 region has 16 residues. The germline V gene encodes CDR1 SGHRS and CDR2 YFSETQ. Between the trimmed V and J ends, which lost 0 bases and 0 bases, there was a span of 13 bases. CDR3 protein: CASSLELGILSYEQYF. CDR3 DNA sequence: TGCGCCAGCAGCTTGGAGTTGGGCATACTCTCCTACGAGCAGTACTTC.

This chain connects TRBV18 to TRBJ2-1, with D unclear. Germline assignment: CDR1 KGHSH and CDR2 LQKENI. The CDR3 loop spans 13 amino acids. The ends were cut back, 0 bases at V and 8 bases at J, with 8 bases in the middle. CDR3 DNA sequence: TGTGCCAGCTCACCACCTCTAGTCGATGAGCAGTTCTTC. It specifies CASSPPLVDEQFF.

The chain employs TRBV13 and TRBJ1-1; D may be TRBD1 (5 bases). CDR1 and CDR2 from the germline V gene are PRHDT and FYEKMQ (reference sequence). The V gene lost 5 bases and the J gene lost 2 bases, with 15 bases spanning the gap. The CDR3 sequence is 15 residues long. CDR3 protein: CASSPNYGGNTEAFF. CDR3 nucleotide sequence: TGTGCCAGCAGCCCGAACTACGGGGGAAACACTGAAGCTTTCTTT. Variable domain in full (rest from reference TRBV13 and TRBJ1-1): AAGVIQSPRHLIKEKRETATLKCYPIPRHDTVYWYQQGPGQDPQFLISFYEKMQSDKGSIPDRFSAQQFSDYHSELNMSSLELGDSALYFCASSPNYGGNTEAFFGQGTRLTVV.

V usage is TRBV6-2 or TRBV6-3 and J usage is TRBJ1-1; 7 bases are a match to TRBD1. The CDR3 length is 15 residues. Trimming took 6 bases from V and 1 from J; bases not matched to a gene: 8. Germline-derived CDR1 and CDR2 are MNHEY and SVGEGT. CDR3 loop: CASSKGARGNTEAFF. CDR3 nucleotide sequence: TGTGCCAGCAGCAAGGGGGCAAGGGGGAACACTGAAGCTTTCTTT.

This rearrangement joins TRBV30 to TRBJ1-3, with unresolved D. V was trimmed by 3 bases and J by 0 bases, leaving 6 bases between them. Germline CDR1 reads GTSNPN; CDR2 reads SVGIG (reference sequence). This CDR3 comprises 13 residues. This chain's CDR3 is CAWSLSSGNTIYF. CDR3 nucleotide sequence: TGTGCCTGGAGCCTAAGCTCTGGAAACACCATATATTTT.

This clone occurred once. The CDR3 loop reads CAISEGVLAEAFF. CDR3 in DNA: TGTGCCATCAGCGAAGGAGTTTTGGCTGAAGCTTTCTTT. This sequence joins TRBV10-3 and TRBJ1-1; no clear D. This CDR3 is 13 amino acids long. Germline V gene lookup returns CDR1 ENHRY and CDR2 SYGVKD. V lost 6 bases and J 6 bases, leaving 14 bases between the germline ends.

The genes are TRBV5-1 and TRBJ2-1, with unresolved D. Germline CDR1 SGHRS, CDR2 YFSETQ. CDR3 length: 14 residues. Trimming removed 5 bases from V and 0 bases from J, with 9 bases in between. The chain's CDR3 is CASSSVSSYNEQFF. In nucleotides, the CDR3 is TGCGCCAGCAGTTCGGTGAGCTCCTACAATGAGCAGTTCTTC.

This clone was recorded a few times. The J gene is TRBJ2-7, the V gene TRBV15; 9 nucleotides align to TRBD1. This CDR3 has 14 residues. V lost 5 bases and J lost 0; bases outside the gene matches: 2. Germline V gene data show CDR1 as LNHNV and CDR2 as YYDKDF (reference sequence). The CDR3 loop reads CATSRDRVSYEQYF. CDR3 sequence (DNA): TGTGCCACCAGCCGGGACAGGGTCTCCTACGAGCAGTACTTC.

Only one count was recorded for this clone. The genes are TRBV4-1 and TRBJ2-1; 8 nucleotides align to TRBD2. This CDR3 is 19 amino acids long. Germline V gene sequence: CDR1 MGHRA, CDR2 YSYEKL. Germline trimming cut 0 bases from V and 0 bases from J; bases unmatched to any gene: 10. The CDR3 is CASSQEKTSGRSSYNEQFF. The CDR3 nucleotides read TGCGCCAGCAGCCAAGAGAAAACTAGCGGCAGAAGCTCCTACAATGAGCAGTTCTTC.

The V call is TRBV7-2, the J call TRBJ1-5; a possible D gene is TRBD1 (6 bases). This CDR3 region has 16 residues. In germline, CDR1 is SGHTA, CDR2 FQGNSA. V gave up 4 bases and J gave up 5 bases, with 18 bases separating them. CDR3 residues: CASSYAANEGDQPQHF. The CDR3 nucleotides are TGTGCCAGCAGCTACGCGGCCAACGAGGGGGATCAGCCCCAGCATTTT.

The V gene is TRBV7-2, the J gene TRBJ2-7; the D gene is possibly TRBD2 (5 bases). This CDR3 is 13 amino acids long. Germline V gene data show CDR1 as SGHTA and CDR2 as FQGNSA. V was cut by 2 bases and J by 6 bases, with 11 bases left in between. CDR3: CASSLFREREQYF. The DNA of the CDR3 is TGTGCCAGCAGCTTATTCCGGGAACGCGAGCAGTACTTC.

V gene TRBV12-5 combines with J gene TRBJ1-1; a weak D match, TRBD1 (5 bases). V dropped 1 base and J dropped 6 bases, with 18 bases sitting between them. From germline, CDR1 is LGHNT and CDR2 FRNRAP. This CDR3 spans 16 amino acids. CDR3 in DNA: TGTGCTAGTGGTTTGGCAACCGGGACGGCGGGGCCTGAAGCTTTCTTT. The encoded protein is CASGLATGTAGPEAFF.

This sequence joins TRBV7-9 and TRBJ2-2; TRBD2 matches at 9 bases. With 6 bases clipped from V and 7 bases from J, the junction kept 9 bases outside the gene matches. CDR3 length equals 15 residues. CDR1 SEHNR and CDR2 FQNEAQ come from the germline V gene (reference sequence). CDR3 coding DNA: TGTGCCAGCAGGACCATTAGCGGGGGAGTCGGGGAGCTGTTTTTT. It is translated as CASRTISGGVGELFF.

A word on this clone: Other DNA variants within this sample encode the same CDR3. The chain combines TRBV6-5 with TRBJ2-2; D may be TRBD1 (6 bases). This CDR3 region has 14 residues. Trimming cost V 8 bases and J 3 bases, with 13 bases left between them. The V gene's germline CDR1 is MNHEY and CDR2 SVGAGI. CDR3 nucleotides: TGTGCCAGCCTCGGACAGCTATACACCGGGGAGCTGTTTTTT. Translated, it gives CASLGQLYTGELFF.

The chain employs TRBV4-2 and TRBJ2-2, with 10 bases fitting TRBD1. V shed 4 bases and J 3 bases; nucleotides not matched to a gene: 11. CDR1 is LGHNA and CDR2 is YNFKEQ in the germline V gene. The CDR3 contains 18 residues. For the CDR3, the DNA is TGTGCCAGCAGCCCCTCGGGAAGACAGGGGGCCGACACCGGGGAGCTGTTTTTT. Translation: CASSPSGRQGADTGELFF.